The text below deals with one TCR beta chain. Its antigen is unidentified. The ends lost 1 base at V and 7 bases at J; junction bases unmatched: 9. Germline-derived CDR1 and CDR2 are SQVTM and ANQGSEA. This CDR3 comprises 16 residues. The sample originates from a study of neoadjuvant nivolumab and ipilimumab in lung cancer. General observations from the study: From pretherapy to surgery, tumor richness and clonality rose with dual therapy.

Produced via immunoSEQ multiplex PCR; TCRdb's table is partial and in-frame only. The sample records roughly 34,000 clones, more than 85% being singletons. The input for sequencing was peripheral blood, taken after neoadjuvant nivolumab, alone or with ipilimumab, at or shortly before surgery. The origin of this receptor is an adult with non-small cell lung cancer. The chain combines TRBV29-1 with TRBJ2-1, with 11 bases fitting TRBD2. The CDR3 sequence is CSVEGATSGSGNEQFF. In DNA form, the CDR3 reads TGCAGCGTTGAAGGGGCTACTAGCGGGAGTGGTAATGAGCAGTTCTTC.